The sequence of this T cell receptor (beta chain) was determined in a study of blood T cell repertoires in COVID-19. Study in general: COVID-19 samples collected from the United States, Italy and Spain covered acute and convalescent phases. PBMCs, B-cell-depleted T cells, or T cells provided the cDNA or gDNA that made up the material.

Original processing methods: Reference gene primer amplification yielded estimated nucleated cell counts. The protocol was immunoSEQ multiplex PCR, while the TCRdb copy is restricted to in-frame clones and leaves out a portion. That table is the source of V, J and clone size, and D and trimming were worked out from the DNA. The sample shows some 130,000 clones, approximately 85% of them seen only once. The V gene lost 8 bases and the J gene lost 0 bases, with 14 bases spanning the gap. From germline, CDR1 is MNHEY and CDR2 SMNVEV (reference sequence). This CDR3 region has 15 residues. The clonotype originates from a human donor in a cohort sampled during active COVID-19. The source material was peripheral blood. V is TRBV27 and J is TRBJ2-1; TRBD2 might be the D (5 bases). CDR3 amino acids: CASGLSGSSYNEQFF. DNA for the CDR3: TGTGCCAGCGGGCTGAGCGGAAGCTCCTACAATGAGCAGTTCTTC.